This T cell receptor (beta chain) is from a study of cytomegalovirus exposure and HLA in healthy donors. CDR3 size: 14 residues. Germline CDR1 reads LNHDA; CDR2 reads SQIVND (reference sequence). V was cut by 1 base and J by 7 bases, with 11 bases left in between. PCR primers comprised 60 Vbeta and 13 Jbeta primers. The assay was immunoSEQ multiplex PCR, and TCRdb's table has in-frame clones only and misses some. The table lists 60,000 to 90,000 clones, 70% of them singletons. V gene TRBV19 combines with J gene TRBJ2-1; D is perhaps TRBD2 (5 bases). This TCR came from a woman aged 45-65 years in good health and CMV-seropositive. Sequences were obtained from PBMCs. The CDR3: CASSIALVGNEQFF. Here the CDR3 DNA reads TGTGCCAGTAGTATAGCACTAGTGGGGAATGAGCAGTTCTTC. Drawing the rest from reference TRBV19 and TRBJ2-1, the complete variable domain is DGGITQSPKYLFRKEGQNVTLSCEQNLNHDAMYWYRQDPGQGLRLIYYSQIVNDFQKGDIAEGYSVSREKKESFPLTVTSAQKNPTAFYLCASSIALVGNEQFFGPGTRLTVL.